This T cell receptor (beta chain) was documented in a study of shared clonotypes between healthy human individuals. Study findings and constraints: Investigators expected sequencing depth to affect clonotype sharing among donors.

In regard to this clone: What it binds is unknown.

The CDR3 is 14 amino acids. J was trimmed by 12 bases and V by 3 bases; bases with no gene match: 7. The V gene's germline CDR1 is ENHRY and CDR2 SYGVKD. On sorted subsets, replicate PCRs used approximately 200 ng DNA, or about 30,000 T cell genomes. The method was immunoSEQ multiplex PCR; TCRdb's version includes in-frame clones alone and lacks a portion of them. The profile shows millions of clones, roughly 93% of them singletons. Sequences were obtained from naive CD4+ T cells from PBMCs. The subset here: CD45RA+ positively selected. This TCR was sampled from a man aged 18 to 30 in good health. Some clones in this sample may be carry-over from other donors' samples. The chain links TRBV10-3 to TRBJ1-6, with 8 bases lining up with TRBD1. CDR3 amino acids: CAISEGQGAEPLHF. DNA for the CDR3: TGTGCCATCAGTGAAGGGCAGGGGGCCGAACCCCTCCACTTT.